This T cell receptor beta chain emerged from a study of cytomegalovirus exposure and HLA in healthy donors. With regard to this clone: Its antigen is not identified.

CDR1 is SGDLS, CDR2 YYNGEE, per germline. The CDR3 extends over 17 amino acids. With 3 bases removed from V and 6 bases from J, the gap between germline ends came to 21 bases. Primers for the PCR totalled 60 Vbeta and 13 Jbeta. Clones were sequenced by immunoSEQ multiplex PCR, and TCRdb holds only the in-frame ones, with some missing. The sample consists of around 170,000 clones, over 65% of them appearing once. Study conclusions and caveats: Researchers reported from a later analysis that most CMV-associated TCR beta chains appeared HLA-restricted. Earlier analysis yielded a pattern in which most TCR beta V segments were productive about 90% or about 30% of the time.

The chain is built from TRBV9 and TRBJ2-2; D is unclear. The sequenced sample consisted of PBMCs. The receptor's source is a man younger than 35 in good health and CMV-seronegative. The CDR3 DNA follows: TGTGCCAGCAGCGCATACACTACTCTCGAACGGGCCGGGGAGCTGTTTTTT. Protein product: CASSAYTTLERAGELFF.